A single sample is the source of the 8 T cell receptor beta chains below, sequenced in a study of shared clonotypes between healthy human individuals. Using immunoSEQ multiplex PCR, the repertoire was profiled, and TCRdb retains in-frame clones only, with some absent. The table lists millions of clones, roughly 96% of them singletons. Sequences were obtained from naive CD4+ T cells sorted from blood. Subset of the sample: CD45RA+ positively selected. These TCRs come from a man aged 18 to 29 in good health.

The gene calls are TRBV2 and TRBJ1-2; the match to TRBD1 covers 7 bases. Trimming at V came to 2 bases and at J to 1 base, leaving 10 bases not matched to a gene. The CDR3 is 17 amino acids. CDR1 and CDR2 from the germline V gene are SNHLY and FYNNEI. CDR3 sequence reads: CASSELVRGTVNYGYTF. The CDR3 bases are TGTGCCAGCAGTGAATTGGTCAGGGGGACCGTTAACTATGGCTACACCTTC. Drawing the rest from reference TRBV2 and TRBJ1-2, the complete variable domain is EPEVTQTPSHQVTQMGQEVILRCVPISNHLYFYWYRQILGQKVEFLVSFYNNEISEKSEIFDDQFSVERPDGSNFTLKIRSTKLEDSAMYFCASSELVRGTVNYGYTFGSGTRLTVV.

The V call is TRBV30, the J call TRBJ2-5; possibly TRBD1 for D (6 bases). V was clipped by 3 bases and J by 4 bases, with 18 bases between them. This CDR3 has 15 amino acids. Germline values: CDR1 GTSNPN, CDR2 SVGIG (reference sequence). The CDR3 sequence is CAWRPYRVGGETQYF. CDR3 DNA sequence: TGTGCCTGGAGACCTTACAGGGTTGGTGGAGAGACCCAGTACTTC.

The rearrangement links TRBV4-1 to TRBJ1-2, with a tentative D call TRBD1 (6 bases). CDR3 length equals 16 residues. Trimming pared 0 bases from V and 0 bases from J, leaving 11 bases between. Germline lookup yields CDR1 MGHRA and CDR2 YSYEKL. CDR3 in DNA: TGCGCCAGCAGCCAAGAAGGGGGGTCTGCTAACTATGGCTACACCTTC. It translates to CASSQEGGSANYGYTF.

V is TRBV23-1 and J is TRBJ1-6; possible D gene TRBD1, 5 bases. TRBV23-1 counts as an open reading frame of uncertain function. Trimming pared 3 bases from V and 10 bases from J, leaving 13 bases between. CDR3 length: 14 residues. This CDR3 reads CASSQASGTSPLHF. CDR3 nucleotide sequence: TGCGCCAGCAGTCAGGCCTCTGGGACCTCACCCCTCCACTTT.

J is TRBJ2-7 and V is TRBV18; tentative D call: TRBD1 (5 bases). The CDR3 length is 17 residues. Between the trimmed V and J ends, which lost 3 bases and 5 bases, there was a span of 23 bases. Germline CDR1 is KGHSH and CDR2 is LQKENI. As DNA, the CDR3 is TGTGCCAGCTCACCCTTAACAGTGACAGCACTTAGCCACGAGCAGTACTTC. Translated: CASSPLTVTALSHEQYF.

The chain has TRBV5-4 and TRBJ1-6; 9 bases fit TRBD1. V lost 4 bases, J lost 7 bases, and 6 bases stayed unmatched. There are 15 residues in the CDR3. Germline V gene lookup returns CDR1 SGHNT and CDR2 YYREEE (reference sequence). CDR3 residues: CASSTDRGKNSPLHF. In nucleotides, the CDR3 is TGTGCCAGCAGCACCGACAGGGGGAAAAATTCACCCCTCCACTTT.

In regard to this clone: At one end the junction does not follow the germline gene, possibly because of a read error. The V call is TRBV5-1, the J call TRBJ2-1, with 7 nucleotides matching TRBD2. The germline V gene encodes CDR1 SGHRS and CDR2 YFSETQ. The CDR3 is 15 amino acids. The CDR3, as DNA: TGCGCCAGCAGTTTGGACGGGAGGAAGATGAATGAGCAGTTCTTC. It specifies CASSLDGRKMNEQFF.

This chain links TRBV29-1 with TRBJ2-5, with 8 bases identical to TRBD1. There are 15 residues in the CDR3. The germline CDR1 and CDR2 sequences are SQVTM and ANQGSEA. The chain's CDR3 is CTSKRGTGDQETQYF. In DNA, the CDR3 is TGCACCTCGAAAAGGGGGACAGGCGACCAAGAGACCCAGTACTTC.